These 17 T cell receptor beta chains originate from one sample sequenced in a study of blood T cell repertoires in COVID-19. TCRdb's table, derived via immunoSEQ multiplex PCR, lists solely in-frame clones and lacks some. The table records approximately 140,000 clones, around 87% of them present only once. Input material: peripheral blood. The receptors derive from a woman aged 60 to 75 with active or convalescent COVID-19.

CDR3 in amino acids: CASSQDLAGGEQYF. Written as DNA, the CDR3 is TGCGCCAGCAGCCAAGACTTGGCCGGCGGCGAGCAGTACTTC. The genes are TRBV4-3 and TRBJ2-7; D gene unclear. The CDR3 loop spans 14 amino acids. Germline CDR1 and CDR2: LGHNA and YSLEER. The germline V and J ends were trimmed by 0 bases and 6 bases, with 12 bases remaining between them.

The rearrangement uses TRBV19 and TRBJ1-2, with D possibly being TRBD1 (6 bases). Germline CDR1 is LNHDA and CDR2 is SQIVND (reference sequence). This CDR3 is 15 amino acids long. The germline V and J ends were trimmed by 2 bases and 5 bases, with 15 bases remaining between them. CDR3 coding DNA: TGTGCCAGTAGTATAATAGGTTCAGGGGCTTATGGCTACACCTTC. Translation gives CASSIIGSGAYGYTF.

The rearrangement uses TRBV5-4 and TRBJ1-2, with TRBD1 matching over 9 bases. CDR1 and CDR2 (germline): SGHNT, YYREEE (reference sequence). Trimming cost V 4 bases and J 5 bases; bases outside gene matches: 9. The CDR3 runs 15 residues. The DNA for the CDR3 is TGTGCCAGCAGCCCCTCGAGGACAGGGGCGTATGGCTACACCTTC. This sequence encodes CASSPSRTGAYGYTF.

This sequence joins TRBV19 and TRBJ1-2; 8 bases match TRBD1. Looked up from germline, CDR1 is LNHDA and CDR2 is SQIVND (reference sequence). This CDR3 is 15 amino acids long. V dropped 5 bases and J dropped 3; count of bases not matched to a gene: 8. CDR3 coding DNA: TGTGCCAGTAGTCCGTCCGGACAGGGCTACTATGGCTACACCTTC. Residues: CASSPSGQGYYGYTF.

The V call is TRBV7-2, the J call TRBJ2-1; 10 nucleotides agree with TRBD2. Germline V lookup: CDR1 SGHTA, CDR2 FQGNSA. This CDR3 is built from 15 residues. With 3 bases clipped from V and 8 bases from J, the junction kept 7 bases outside the gene matches. The CDR3 DNA follows: TGTGCCAGCAGCTTTAGCGGGGGGCCCGGCTATGAGCAGTTCTTC. Its protein is CASSFSGGPGYEQFF.

This chain joins TRBV6-2 or TRBV6-3 and TRBJ2-2; D remains ambiguous. This CDR3 is 12 amino acids long. Germline CDR1 is MNHEY and CDR2 is SVGEGT. The ends were cut back, 5 bases at V and 6 bases at J, with 7 bases in the middle. This CDR3 reads CASSLIAGELFF. Written as DNA, the CDR3 is TGTGCCAGCAGTCTAATAGCCGGGGAGCTGTTTTTT.

The rearrangement joins TRBV5-6 to TRBJ1-3; D unclear. Germline V gene sequence: CDR1 SGHDT, CDR2 YYEEEE. V lost 3 bases, J lost 0 bases, and 10 bases lay in between. The CDR3 loop spans 15 amino acids. CDR3 coding DNA: TGTGCCAGCAGCTCCGAACCACTCTCTGGAAACACCATATATTTT. It codes for CASSSEPLSGNTIYF.

The chain has TRBV6-5 and TRBJ1-1; D gene ambiguous. The germline V gene encodes CDR1 MNHEY and CDR2 SVGAGI. The CDR3 is made up of 12 amino acids. The germline V and J ends were trimmed by 6 bases and 6 bases, with 11 bases remaining between them. The CDR3 DNA follows: TGTGCCAGCAGCGACCGGACTTCTGAAGCTTTCTTT. As protein: CASSDRTSEAFF.

The rearrangement links TRBV3-1 (or the pseudogene TRBV3-2) to TRBJ1-6, with 7 bases lining up with TRBD1. Germline CDR1 reads LGHDT; CDR2 reads YNNKEL (reference sequence). CDR3 length equals 15 residues. Losses at the gene ends were 3 bases for V and 6 bases for J; bases not matched to a gene: 5. This CDR3 reads CASSHGQVLNSPLHF. The CDR3 region has the DNA TGTGCCAGCAGCCACGGACAGGTCCTTAATTCACCCCTCCACTTT.

This chain uses TRBV3-1 (or the pseudogene TRBV3-2) with TRBJ1-6; the D is unclear. Germline CDR1 LGHDT, CDR2 YNNKEL (reference sequence). Trimming removed 1 base from V and 4 bases from J, with 2 bases in between. This CDR3 is 13 amino acids long. The DNA for the CDR3 is TGTGCCAGCAGCCAAGCTTATAATTCACCCCTCCACTTT. It yields the protein CASSQAYNSPLHF.

This clone has only one observation. The chain recombines TRBV27 with TRBJ1-3; 7 bases map to TRBD1. This CDR3 contains 17 residues. After removal of 6 bases from V and 0 bases from J, the junction contained 11 bases not matched to a gene. CDR1 and CDR2 from the germline V gene are MNHEY and SMNVEV (reference sequence). CDR3 DNA sequence: TGTGCCAGCAGCCCCGACAGGGCTCCGAGCTCTGGAAACACCATATATTTT. Translating it yields CASSPDRAPSSGNTIYF.

The CDR3 spells CASSYGQVGQFF. The CDR3, as DNA: TGTGCCAGCAGTTACGGACAGGTCGGGCAGTTCTTC. This chain uses TRBV6-2 or TRBV6-3 with TRBJ2-1, with 7 bases lining up with TRBD1. In germline, CDR1 is MNHEY, CDR2 SVGEGT. Unmatched junction bases numbered 4, after V lost 2 bases and J lost 12 bases. The CDR3 consists of 12 residues.

This chain links TRBV11-2 with TRBJ2-2, with D maybe TRBD1 (6 bases). Looked up from germline, CDR1 is SGHAT and CDR2 is FQNNGV. The CDR3 has 16 amino acids. V was shortened by 1 base and J by 6 bases, with 15 bases between the two germline ends. CDR3 nucleotides: TGTGCCAGCAGCTTAGTAACCCCAGGGGCGTCCGGGGAGCTGTTTTTT. It specifies CASSLVTPGASGELFF.

This rearrangement joins TRBV18 to TRBJ2-1; D remains ambiguous. Germline CDR1 KGHSH, CDR2 LQKENI. Deletions cut 2 bases from V and 12 bases from J, with 8 bases between. The CDR3 totals 11 residues. CDR3 nucleotide sequence: TGTGCCAGCTCACCAGGGCAGAGGCAGTTCTTC. Translation gives CASSPGQRQFF.

This clone was detected only once. This rearrangement joins TRBV6-5 to TRBJ1-6, with a weak D call TRBD1 (5 bases). The V gene lost 6 bases and the J gene lost 7 bases, with 16 bases spanning the gap. Germline V gives CDR1 MNHEY, CDR2 SVGAGI. The length of the CDR3 is 15 residues. In DNA, the CDR3 is TGTGCCAGCAGACCCCCGGGACTGGGGAATTCACCCCTCCACTTT. It codes for CASRPPGLGNSPLHF.

The V and J genes are TRBV9 and TRBJ1-3; 9 positions match TRBD1. This CDR3 has 15 amino acids. CDR1 and CDR2 from the germline V gene are SGDLS and YYNGEE. V lost 6 bases, J lost 3 bases, and 7 bases stayed unmatched. The CDR3 sequence: CASNGQGKDGNTIYF. The DNA of the CDR3 is TGTGCCAGCAACGGACAGGGGAAAGATGGAAACACCATATATTTT.

The chain employs TRBV5-1 and TRBJ1-1; D gene unclear. The germline V and J ends were trimmed by 0 bases and 0 bases, with 9 bases remaining between them. Looked up from germline, CDR1 is SGHRS and CDR2 is YFSETQ. The CDR3 has 15 residues. The CDR3 region is CASSLEASLNTEAFF. CDR3 nucleotides: TGCGCCAGCAGCTTGGAGGCTAGCCTGAACACTGAAGCTTTCTTT. Full variable domain (missing parts from reference TRBV5-1 and TRBJ1-1): KAGVTQTPRYLIKTRGQQVTLSCSPISGHRSVSWYQQTPGQGLQFLFEYFSETQRNKGNFPGRFSGRQFSNSRSEMNVSTLELGDSALYLCASSLEASLNTEAFFGQGTRLTVV.